The entry that follows covers one TCR beta chain sequence. As yet, its antigen is unknown. The data were taken from a study of T cell repertoires in cytomegalovirus infection. Whole-study context: Shared public TCR beta signatures pointed to both CMV infection and a matching HLA type. Study outcomes and limitations: Carriers of CMV and the relevant HLA type were discriminated by public TCR beta frequency. CMV-specific TCR beta clonotypes restricted by HLA-C were the ones dominating the ex vivo response.

TCRdb called the reads again in MiXCR, with one record for every CDR3 protein. The profile shows over 250,000 distinct CDR3 sequences, about 20% of them singletons. The starting material was cultured PBMCs, obtained from culture after CMV antigen stimulation. This sequence was found in a human donor in good health (CMV status not recorded). Some clones in this sample may be carry-over from other donors' samples.

CDR3 loop: CASSEAGTGRVRNNEQFF. In DNA, the CDR3 is TGTGCCAGCAGTGAAGCCGGGACAGGGCGTGTTAGAAACAATGAGCAGTTCTTC. This rearrangement joins TRBV6-1 to TRBJ2-1; 9 bases fit TRBD1. V lost 0 bases and J lost 5; bases outside the gene matches: 11. Germline V gives CDR1 MNHNS, CDR2 SASEGT. The CDR3 sequence is 18 residues long.